These 23 T cell receptor beta chains came from one sample sequenced in a study of cytomegalovirus exposure and HLA in healthy donors (dated by TCRdb to about 2017). The library was obtained by the immunoSEQ multiplex PCR assay. For the multiplex PCR, a mixture combining 60 forward primers for TCR Vbeta segments and 13 reverse primers for TCR Jbeta segments was used. TCRdb mirrors the immuneACCESS table, restricted to in-frame sequences. Some clones are absent from its copies; in checked studies, under half trace to an unresolved V gene, and the reason for the others is unknown. The sample table records under 170,000 clones; 70% to 80% of these occur just once. Together, the top ten hold roughly 3.4% of the sample. Material for sequencing was PBMCs. These receptors were obtained from a human donor in good health.

This chain links TRBV7-8 with TRBJ2-1; D might be TRBD2 (5 bases). Germline V gene lookup returns CDR1 SGHVS and CDR2 FQNEAQ. V lost 4 bases and J lost 1, with 14 bases in between. There are 16 residues in the CDR3. CDR3 DNA: TGTGCCAGCAGCTATAACGGGGTTGGGTCCTACAATGAGCAGTTCTTC. It encodes CASSYNGVGSYNEQFF.

The chain carries TRBV19 and TRBJ2-7, with 9 bases that match TRBD2. The V gene's germline CDR1 is LNHDA and CDR2 SQIVND (reference sequence). CDR3 length equals 12 residues. With 7 bases clipped from V and 5 bases from J, the junction kept 3 bases outside the gene matches. CDR3 DNA sequence: TGTGCCAGTACTAGCGGGATTAACGAGCAGTACTTC. Translation gives CASTSGINEQYF.

The chain combines TRBV5-6 with TRBJ2-4; TRBD2 might be the D (5 bases). The length of the CDR3 is 15 residues. Germline lookup yields CDR1 SGHDT and CDR2 YYEEEE. Trimming removed 2 bases at V and 3 bases at J, with 12 bases between. The CDR3 loop reads CASSFRRVGKNIQYF. CDR3 bases: TGTGCCAGCAGCTTTCGGCGGGTGGGCAAAAACATTCAGTACTTC.

This sequence joins TRBV7-6 and TRBJ2-3; 8 positions match TRBD2. The germline V gene encodes CDR1 SGHVS and CDR2 FNYEAQ. The junction had 7 bases not matched to a gene; V was cut back by 4 bases and J by 4 bases. CDR3 size: 15 residues. The DNA of the CDR3 is TGTGCCAGCAGCTCCCAAAGGACTAGCCCAGATACGCAGTATTTT. Encoded protein: CASSSQRTSPDTQYF.

The gene calls are TRBV27 and TRBJ1-1; D may be TRBD1 (6 bases). CDR1 and CDR2 from the germline V gene are MNHEY and SMNVEV (reference sequence). V was shortened by 7 bases and J by 6 bases, with 18 bases between the two germline ends. The CDR3 loop spans 14 amino acids. CDR3 DNA sequence: TGTGCCAGCAAGAGTTGGGAGGGGGTGGCTGAAGCTTTCTTT. This sequence encodes CASKSWEGVAEAFF.

DNA of the CDR3: TGTGCCAGCAGCCTCTTCACTCAGGGGCTCATGAACACTGAAGCTTTCTTT. Its protein is CASSLFTQGLMNTEAFF. The V call is TRBV21-1, the J call TRBJ1-1; TRBD1, as called in the table, went unchecked against the DNA. TRBV21-1 is a known pseudogene. The CDR3 covers 17 residues.

This rearrangement joins TRBV6-1 to TRBJ1-1; D ambiguous. The CDR3 sequence is 14 residues long. With 6 bases removed from V and 5 bases from J, the gap between germline ends came to 16 bases. Germline V CDR1 and CDR2: MNHNS, SASEGT. CDR3 protein: CASRRLQRRTEAFF. The CDR3 DNA reads TGTGCCAGCAGGAGACTTCAGAGGAGGACTGAAGCTTTCTTT.

CDR3 sequence (DNA): TGTGCCAGCAGCTTGAATAGAAGAGGCGGTCAGCCCCAGCATTTT. It is translated as CASSLNRRGGQPQHF. The chain employs TRBV7-8 and TRBJ1-5; unclear D gene. Trimming cost V 3 bases and J 6 bases, with 15 bases left between them. From germline, CDR1 is SGHVS and CDR2 FQNEAQ. CDR3 size: 15 residues.

The chain carries TRBV18 and TRBJ2-6; D might be TRBD1 (6 bases). The V end was cut by 4 bases, the J end by 1 base, with 11 bases between. The CDR3 runs to 16 residues. In germline, CDR1 is KGHSH, CDR2 LQKENI. The CDR3 bases are TGTGCCAGCTCACTAGGGGGACATTCTGGGGCCAACGTCCTGACTTTC. Translating it yields CASSLGGHSGANVLTF.

The genes are TRBV6-5 and TRBJ1-5; TRBD1 is a possible D gene (5 bases). CDR1 and CDR2 from the germline V gene are MNHEY and SVGAGI. The length of the CDR3 is 13 residues. V dropped 5 bases and J dropped 4 bases, with 9 bases sitting between them. This CDR3 reads CASSLQVNQPQHF. CDR3 DNA sequence: TGTGCCAGCAGTCTACAGGTGAATCAGCCCCAGCATTTT.

The chain joins TRBV6-1 to TRBJ2-1; D might be TRBD2 (6 bases). From germline, CDR1 is MNHNS and CDR2 SASEGT. The CDR3 is made up of 15 amino acids. V lost 7 bases, J lost 0 bases, and 13 bases lay in between. The CDR3 coding sequence is TGTGCCAGCAAGGAGGACGGGGGCTCCTACAATGAGCAGTTCTTC. It codes for CASKEDGGSYNEQFF.

This clone was recorded only once. The V and J genes are TRBV5-1 and TRBJ1-2, with TRBD1 identical over 9 bases. Looked up from germline, CDR1 is SGHRS and CDR2 is YFSETQ. The CDR3 loop spans 15 amino acids. Trimming removed 4 bases from V and 0 bases from J; junction bases left unmatched: 4. CDR3 sequence (DNA): TGCGCCAGCAGCCCAGGGGACAGGGCTAACTATGGCTACACCTTC. It encodes CASSPGDRANYGYTF.

Remarks on this clone: At one of its ends the junction is not consistent with the germline gene, which may arise from a read error. The V gene is TRBV5-1, the J gene TRBJ2-6; a possible D gene is TRBD1 (5 bases). Germline V gene lookup returns CDR1 SGHRS and CDR2 YFSETQ. The CDR3 is made up of 13 amino acids. CDR3 loop: CASSPEGVNVLTF. DNA of the CDR3: TGCGCCAGCAGCCCGGAAGGGGTCAACGTCCTGACTTTC.

This chain connects TRBV9 to TRBJ2-1, with D possibly matching TRBD2 (5 bases). The ends were cut back, 6 bases at V and 5 bases at J, with 15 bases in the middle. The germline gives CDR1 SGDLS, CDR2 YYNGEE. The length of the CDR3 is 14 residues. CDR3 sequence reads: CASTPPGFHNEQFF. The CDR3 coding sequence is TGTGCCAGCACCCCACCGGGATTCCACAATGAGCAGTTCTTC.

The CDR3 DNA reads as TGCGCCAGCAGCCATGGACAGGGGGACGGGAATGAGCAGTTCTTC. Protein product: CASSHGQGDGNEQFF. The genes are TRBV4-1 and TRBJ2-1; 10 positions match TRBD1. Germline values: CDR1 MGHRA, CDR2 YSYEKL. The ends lost 3 bases at V and 7 bases at J; junction bases unmatched: 6. The CDR3 extends over 15 amino acids.

The J gene is TRBJ2-5, the V gene TRBV4-3, with 9 positions matching TRBD1. With 3 bases clipped from V and 4 bases from J, the junction kept 6 bases outside the gene matches. The CDR3 loop spans 15 amino acids. CDR1 and CDR2 (germline): LGHNA, YSLEER. CDR3 sequence (DNA): TGCGCCAGCAGCCAGCACAGGGGGCGGGGAGAGACCCAGTACTTC. Its protein is CASSQHRGRGETQYF.

V usage is TRBV4-2 and J usage is TRBJ2-7; 8 nucleotides align to TRBD1. The germline V gene has CDR1 LGHNA and CDR2 YNFKEQ. With 4 bases clipped from V and 4 bases from J, the junction kept 12 bases outside the gene matches. The CDR3 loop spans 16 amino acids. Here the CDR3 reads CASSLLPGQDLYEQYF. In DNA, the CDR3 is TGTGCCAGCAGCCTGCTCCCGGGACAGGATTTATACGAGCAGTACTTC.

The chain is built from TRBV2 and TRBJ1-5; D gene uncertain. From germline, CDR1 is SNHLY and CDR2 FYNNEI. This CDR3 has 13 residues. V lost 3 bases to trimming and J lost 8 bases, with 11 bases between them. This CDR3 reads CASSDGQPKPQHF. The DNA of the CDR3 is TGTGCCAGCAGTGATGGGCAGCCAAAGCCCCAGCATTTT. The full variable domain, completed using reference TRBV2 and TRBJ1-5, is EPEVTQTPSHQVTQMGQEVILRCVPISNHLYFYWYRQILGQKVEFLVSFYNNEISEKSEIFDDQFSVERPDGSNFTLKIRSTKLEDSAMYFCASSDGQPKPQHFGDGTRLSIL.

The chain joins TRBV11-2 to TRBJ1-1; no firm D call. Germline lookup yields CDR1 SGHAT and CDR2 FQNNGV. CDR3 size: 15 residues. The V end lost 1 base, the J end lost 1 base, and 10 bases lay between the germline ends. For the CDR3, the DNA is TGTGCCAGCAGCTTAGTGGAGAGTTCGAACACTGAAGCTTTCTTT. Its protein is CASSLVESSNTEAFF. The entire variable domain, with the rest obtained from reference TRBV11-2 and TRBJ1-1, is as follows: EAGVAQSPRYKIIEKRQSVAFWCNPISGHATLYWYQQILGQGPKLLIQFQNNGVVDDSQLPKDRFSAERLKGVDSTLKIQPAKLEDSAVYLCASSLVESSNTEAFFGQGTRLTVV.

V usage is TRBV7-2 and J usage is TRBJ2-3; maybe TRBD1 (6 bases). Trimming took off 1 base at V and 0 bases at J, with 11 bases between the two ends. CDR1 and CDR2 from the germline V gene are SGHTA and FQGNSA. The CDR3 contains 16 residues. CDR3 in amino acids: CASSLVGGRSTDTQYF. CDR3 sequence (DNA): TGTGCCAGCAGCTTAGTAGGGGGAAGGAGCACAGATACGCAGTATTTT.

This clone came up once. The chain is built from TRBV5-6 and TRBJ2-5, with TRBD2 matching over 7 bases. This CDR3 region has 14 residues. Germline CDR1 reads SGHDT; CDR2 reads YYEEEE. With V trimmed by 0 bases and J by 5 bases, 4 bases remained unmatched. The CDR3 nucleotides are TGTGCCAGCAGCTTGGATGTTAGCGGGGAGACCCAGTACTTC. Translation gives CASSLDVSGETQYF.

The chain links TRBV6-1 to TRBJ1-5, with D maybe TRBD1 (5 bases). Germline lookup yields CDR1 MNHNS and CDR2 SASEGT. The CDR3 is made up of 15 amino acids. V lost 6 bases, J lost 3 bases, and 15 bases lay in between. CDR3 DNA sequence: TGTGCCAGCAGCCCCAAGGGGCCAGACAATCAGCCCCAGCATTTT. Protein product: CASSPKGPDNQPQHF.

J is TRBJ2-1 and V is TRBV27, with TRBD1 as a possible D gene (5 bases). Germline CDR1 is MNHEY and CDR2 is SMNVEV (reference sequence). The germline V and J ends were trimmed by 0 bases and 9 bases, with 12 bases remaining between them. The CDR3 length is 14 residues. CDR3 amino acids: CASSLSARVSEQFF. The CDR3 nucleotides are TGTGCCAGCAGTTTATCGGCCAGGGTTAGTGAGCAGTTCTTC.